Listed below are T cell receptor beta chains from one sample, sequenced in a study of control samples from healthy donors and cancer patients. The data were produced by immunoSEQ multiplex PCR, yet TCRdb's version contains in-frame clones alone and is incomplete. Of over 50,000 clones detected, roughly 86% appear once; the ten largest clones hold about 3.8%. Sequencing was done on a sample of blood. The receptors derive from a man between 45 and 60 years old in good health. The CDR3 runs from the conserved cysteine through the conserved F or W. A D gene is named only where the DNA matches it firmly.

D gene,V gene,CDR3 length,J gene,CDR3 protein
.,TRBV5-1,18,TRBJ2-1,CASSSHRGVGGTTNEQFF
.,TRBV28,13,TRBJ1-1,CASSPAVYTEAFF
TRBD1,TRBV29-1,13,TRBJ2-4,CSVAPTGVNIQYF
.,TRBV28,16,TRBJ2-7,CACSGTGHYTLYEQYF
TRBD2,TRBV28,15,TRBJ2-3,CASSFASGKVDTQYF
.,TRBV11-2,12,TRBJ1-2,CASSLGGEGYTF
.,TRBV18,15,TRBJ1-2,CASSLNPGENYGYTF
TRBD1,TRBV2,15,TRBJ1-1,CASSAPGQGNTEAFF
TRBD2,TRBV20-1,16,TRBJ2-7,CSASSITSGTSYEQYF
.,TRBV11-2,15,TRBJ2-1,CASSPPGSSYNEQFF
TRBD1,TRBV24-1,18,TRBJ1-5,CATSDIPGQGLPNQPQHF
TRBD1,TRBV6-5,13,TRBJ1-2,CASRGQGVNGYTF
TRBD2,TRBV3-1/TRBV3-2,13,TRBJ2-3,CASSRPPGGTQYF
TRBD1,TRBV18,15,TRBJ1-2,CASTKGARGDYGYTF
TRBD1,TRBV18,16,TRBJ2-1,CASSPGTGEKYNEQFF
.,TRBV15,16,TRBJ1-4,CATVDLRDRQPEKLFF
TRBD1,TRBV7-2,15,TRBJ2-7,CASSLSGQITYEQYF
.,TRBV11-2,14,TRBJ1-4,CASSQQPTNEKLFF
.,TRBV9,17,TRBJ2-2,CASSSRQLDPNTGELFF
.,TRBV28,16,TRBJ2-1,CASSPSTGSEDNEQFF
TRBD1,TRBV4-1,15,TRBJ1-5,CASSQIPDRAQPQHF
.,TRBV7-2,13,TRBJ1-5,CASSLWVNQPQHF
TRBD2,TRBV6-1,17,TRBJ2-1,CASSVLAGGSSYNEQFF
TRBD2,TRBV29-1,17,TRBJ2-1,CSVEQGSGGPSYNEQFF
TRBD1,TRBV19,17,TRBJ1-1,CASSSTRDRVMRTEAFF
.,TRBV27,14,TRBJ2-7,CASGVGGTPYEQYF
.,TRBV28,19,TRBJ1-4,CASSSNLGRGYATNEKLFF
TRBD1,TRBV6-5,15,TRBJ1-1,CASTRDRELNTEAFF
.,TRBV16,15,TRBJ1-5,CASSQAWAGQQPQHF
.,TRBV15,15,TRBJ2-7,CATSRDGVGVYEQYF
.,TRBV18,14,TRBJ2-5,CASSPPSVTETQYF
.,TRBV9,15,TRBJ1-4,CASSEGGNVDEKLFF
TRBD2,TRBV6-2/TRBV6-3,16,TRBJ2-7,CASSPWTSRTGYEQYF
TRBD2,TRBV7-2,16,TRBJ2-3,CASSPRTRELTDTQYF
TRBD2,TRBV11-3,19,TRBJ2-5,CASSLNAASGMNYQETQYF
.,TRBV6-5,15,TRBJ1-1,CASSIEGQSDTEAFF
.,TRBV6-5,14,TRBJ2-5,CASSPLNGAETQYF
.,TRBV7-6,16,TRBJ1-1,CASSFGRGIANTEAFF
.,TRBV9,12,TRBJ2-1,CASSGQANEQFF
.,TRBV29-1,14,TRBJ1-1,CSVTDPIMNTEAFF
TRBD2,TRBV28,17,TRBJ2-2,CASSPLAGAANTGELFF
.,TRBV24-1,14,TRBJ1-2,CATSDFGGAGGYTF
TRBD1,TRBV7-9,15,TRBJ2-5,CASSQGQGAEETQYF
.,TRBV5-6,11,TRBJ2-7,CASSQLSEQYF
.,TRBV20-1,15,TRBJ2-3,CSASLGEASTDTQYF
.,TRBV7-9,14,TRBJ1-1,CASGRALTDTEAFF
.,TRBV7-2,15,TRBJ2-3,CASSLSGWGTDTQYF
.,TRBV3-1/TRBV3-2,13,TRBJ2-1,CASSQEAKLRQFF
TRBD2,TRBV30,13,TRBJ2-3,CAWTRLATDTQYF
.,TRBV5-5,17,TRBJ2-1,CASSLAKTGQGLTEQFF
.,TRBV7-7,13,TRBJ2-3,CASSLGRSDTQYF
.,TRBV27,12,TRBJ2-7,CASGGLPYEQYF
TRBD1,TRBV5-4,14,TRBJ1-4,CASTIQGALEKLFF
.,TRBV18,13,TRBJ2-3,CASSPAVQDTQYF
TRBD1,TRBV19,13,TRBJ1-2,CASTTGVNYGYTF
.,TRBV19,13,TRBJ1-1,CASSITTGAEAFF
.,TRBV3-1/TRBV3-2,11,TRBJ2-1,CASSLLGEQFF
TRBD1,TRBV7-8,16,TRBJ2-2,CASAPPQGANTGELFF